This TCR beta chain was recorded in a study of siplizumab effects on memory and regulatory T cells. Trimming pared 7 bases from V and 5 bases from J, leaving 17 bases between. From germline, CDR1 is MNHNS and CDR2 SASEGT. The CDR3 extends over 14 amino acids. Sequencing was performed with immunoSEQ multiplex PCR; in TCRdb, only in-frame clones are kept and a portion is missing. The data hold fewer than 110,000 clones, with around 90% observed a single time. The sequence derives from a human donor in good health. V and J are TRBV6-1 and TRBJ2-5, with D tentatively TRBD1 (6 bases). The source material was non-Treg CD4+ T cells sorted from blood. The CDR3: CASNPQGFQETQYF. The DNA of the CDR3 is TGTGCCAGCAACCCGCAGGGGTTCCAGGAGACCCAGTACTTC.